Listed below are T cell receptor beta chains from one sample, sequenced in a study of PD-1 blockade in classical Hodgkin lymphoma. This table comes from immunoSEQ multiplex PCR, and its TCRdb copy is limited to in-frame clones, with some not included. Among 23,000 or so clones listed, roughly three quarters were seen once. The sample here was peripheral blood mononuclear cells (PBMCs), taken at baseline. These receptors originate from a human donor with classical Hodgkin lymphoma. Each CDR3 is given with its conserved first and last residue. The D gene is left open where the match is weak. Size tells how often a clone was seen (once, few, many) or the class of an expanded clone, and some rows leave it out.

TRBD2	TRBV19	TRBJ2-3	few	CASNTGGSTDTQYF	TGTGCCAGTAACACGGGGGGGAGCACAGATACGCAGTATTTT
NA	TRBV18	TRBJ2-3	NA	CASSPHPTDTQYF	TGTGCCAGCTCACCGCATCCCACAGATACGCAGTATTTT
NA	TRBV28	TRBJ1-5	NA	CASRKGGNQPQHF	TGTGCCAGCAGGAAAGGGGGCAATCAGCCCCAGCATTTT
NA	TRBV7-2	TRBJ2-5	NA	CASSLGGRAQETQYF	TGTGCCAGCAGCTTAGGGGGCAGGGCACAAGAGACCCAGTACTTC
TRBD1	TRBV28	TRBJ2-7	NA	CASSLPWDSSYEQYF	TGTGCCAGCAGTTTACCTTGGGACAGCTCCTACGAGCAGTACTTC
NA	TRBV5-6	TRBJ2-5	NA	CASSLGRPRRAQYF	TGTGCCAGCAGCTTAGGGAGGCCACGAAGGGCCCAGTACTTC
NA	TRBV4-2	TRBJ2-3	NA	CASSQGLSTDTQYF	TGTGCCAGCAGCCAAGGACTCAGCACAGATACGCAGTATTTT
NA	TRBV6-1	TRBJ2-7	NA	CAQRIDGTYEQYF	TGTGCGCAACGTATCGACGGTACCTACGAGCAGTACTTC
NA	TRBV2	TRBJ1-5	NA	CASSVRGGNQPQHF	TGTGCCAGCAGTGTTCGAGGGGGGAATCAGCCCCAGCATTTT
NA	TRBV6-1	TRBJ2-3	NA	CASRNRGTDTQYF	TGTGCCAGCCGAAACCGGGGCACAGATACGCAGTATTTT
TRBD1	TRBV6-1	TRBJ1-5	NA	CASSELTGYSNQPQHF	TGTGCCAGCAGTGAACTGACAGGGTATAGCAATCAGCCCCAGCATTTT
TRBD1	TRBV30	TRBJ2-2	NA	CAWSNPGTGNTGELFF	TGTGCCTGGAGTAATCCCGGGACAGGGAACACCGGGGAGCTGTTTTTT
NA	TRBV29-1	TRBJ1-2	NA	CSVESRDLYGYTF	TGCAGCGTTGAAAGCAGGGACCTCTATGGCTACACCTTC
NA	TRBV19	TRBJ2-7	NA	CASSSSSYEQYF	TGTGCCAGTAGTTCGAGCTCCTACGAGCAGTACTTC
TRBD1	TRBV4-2	TRBJ2-7	NA	CASSQAGTGGRYYEQYF	TGTGCCAGCAGCCAAGCCGGGACAGGGGGTCGATACTACGAGCAGTACTTC
TRBD2	TRBV7-2	TRBJ2-5	once	CASSLSGRGGETQYF	TGTGCCAGCAGCTTATCTGGTCGGGGGGGAGAGACCCAGTACTTC
TRBD1	TRBV5-8	TRBJ2-3	NA	CASIPGIGRQGARIDTQYF	TGTGCCAGCATTCCTGGTATCGGTCGACAGGGGGCACGAATAGATACGCAGTATTTT
NA	TRBV5-1	TRBJ1-1	once	CASSLDMNTEAFF	TGCGCCAGCAGCTTGGACATGAACACTGAAGCTTTCTTT
NA	TRBV2	TRBJ2-6	once	CASSEVRTGANVLTF	TGTGCCAGCAGTGAAGTTCGGACTGGGGCCAACGTCCTGACTTTC
NA	TRBV19	TRBJ2-3	NA	CASAPGGTDTQYF	TGTGCCAGTGCACCGGGAGGCACAGATACGCAGTATTTT
NA	TRBV28	TRBJ2-7	NA	CASSLGQGPYEQYF	TGTGCCAGCAGTTTAGGGCAGGGCCCCTACGAGCAGTACTTC
NA	TRBV29-1	TRBJ1-2	NA	CSVHDNYGYTF	TGCAGCGTTCATGATAACTATGGCTACACCTTC
NA	TRBV19	TRBJ2-7	NA	CASSIIGGGEQYF	TGTGCCAGTAGTATTATAGGGGGTGGCGAGCAGTACTTC
NA	TRBV28	TRBJ2-7	few	CASSLIVGVGLSEQYF	TGTGCCAGCAGTTTAATTGTAGGGGTCGGCCTAAGCGAGCAGTACTTC
NA	TRBV6-5	TRBJ1-5	NA	CASSSRGDQPQHF	TGTGCCAGCAGCTCACGGGGGGATCAGCCCCAGCATTTT
NA	TRBV7-2	TRBJ2-7	NA	CASSLDTPVEQYF	TGTGCCAGCAGCTTAGACACACCCGTCGAGCAGTACTTC
NA	TRBV2	TRBJ2-5	NA	CASSESRGTQYF	TGTGCCAGCAGTGAATCAAGGGGGACCCAGTACTTC
NA	TRBV7-8	TRBJ2-3	NA	CASSFTGVADTQYF	TGTGCCAGCAGCTTTACGGGGGTCGCAGATACGCAGTATTTT
TRBD2	TRBV5-6	TRBJ2-3	few	CASSPGGFTDTQYF	TGTGCCAGCAGCCCGGGGGGATTCACAGATACGCAGTATTTT
NA	TRBV19	TRBJ1-6	NA	CASRVQGRNSPLHF	TGTGCCAGTAGGGTACAGGGACGTAATTCACCCCTCCACTTT
NA	TRBV11-2	TRBJ2-7	NA	CASSLGTGYEQYF	TGTGCCAGCAGCTTAGGGACTGGCTACGAGCAGTACTTC
NA	TRBV5-1	TRBJ2-1	NA	CASSLGNEQFF	TGCGCCAGCAGCTTGGGTAATGAGCAGTTCTTC
NA	TRBV14	TRBJ1-2	NA	CASSQVAGYGYTF	TGTGCCAGCAGCCAAGTGGCTGGGTATGGCTACACCTTC
NA	TRBV6-5	TRBJ1-1	large	CASRKNMASTEAFF	TGTGCCAGCAGAAAGAATATGGCGAGCACTGAAGCTTTCTTT
TRBD1	TRBV16	TRBJ2-7	once	CASSQRGTGGQF	TGTGCCAGCAGCCAAAGGGGGACAGGGGGCCAATTC
NA	TRBV18	TRBJ1-5	NA	CASSQPGQPQHF	TGTGCCAGCTCACAACCCGGGCAGCCCCAGCATTTT
NA	TRBV9	TRBJ1-4	few	CASSVGGRTNEKLFF	TGTGCCAGCAGCGTAGGGGGCAGAACTAATGAAAAACTGTTTTTT
TRBD2	TRBV6-5	TRBJ2-1	NA	CATHRGGFGNEQFF	TGTGCCACTCATCGGGGGGGTTTTGGGAATGAGCAGTTCTTC
TRBD1	TRBV11-2	TRBJ1-3	NA	CASSETGLGNTIYF	TGTGCCAGCAGCGAGACAGGGCTTGGAAACACCATATATTTT
TRBD2	TRBV2	TRBJ2-7	NA	CASSVGGGADEQYF	TGTGCCAGCAGTGTAGGCGGGGGGGCTGACGAGCAGTACTTC
NA	TRBV18	TRBJ2-7	NA	CASSETGTIYEQYF	TGTGCCAGCTCAGAGACCGGGACAATCTACGAGCAGTACTTC